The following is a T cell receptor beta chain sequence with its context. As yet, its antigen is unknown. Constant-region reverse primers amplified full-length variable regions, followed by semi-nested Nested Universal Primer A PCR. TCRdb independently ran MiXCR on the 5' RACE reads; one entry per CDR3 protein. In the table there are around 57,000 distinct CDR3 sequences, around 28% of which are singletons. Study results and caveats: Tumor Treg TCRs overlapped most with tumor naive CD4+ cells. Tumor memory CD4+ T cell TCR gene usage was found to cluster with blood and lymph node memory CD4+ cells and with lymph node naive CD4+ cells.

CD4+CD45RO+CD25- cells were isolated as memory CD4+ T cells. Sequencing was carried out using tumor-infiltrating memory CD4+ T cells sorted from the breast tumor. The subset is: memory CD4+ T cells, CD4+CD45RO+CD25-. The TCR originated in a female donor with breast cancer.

The CDR3 reads CASSPPLGTQYF. For the CDR3, the DNA is TGTGCCAGCAGCCCGCCGCTGGGGACCCAGTACTTC. The rearrangement links TRBV7-6 to TRBJ2-5; D gene ambiguous. Germline values: CDR1 SGHVS, CDR2 FNYEAQ. CDR3 length: 12 residues. Trimming took 5 bases from V and 7 from J, leaving 11 bases between them.